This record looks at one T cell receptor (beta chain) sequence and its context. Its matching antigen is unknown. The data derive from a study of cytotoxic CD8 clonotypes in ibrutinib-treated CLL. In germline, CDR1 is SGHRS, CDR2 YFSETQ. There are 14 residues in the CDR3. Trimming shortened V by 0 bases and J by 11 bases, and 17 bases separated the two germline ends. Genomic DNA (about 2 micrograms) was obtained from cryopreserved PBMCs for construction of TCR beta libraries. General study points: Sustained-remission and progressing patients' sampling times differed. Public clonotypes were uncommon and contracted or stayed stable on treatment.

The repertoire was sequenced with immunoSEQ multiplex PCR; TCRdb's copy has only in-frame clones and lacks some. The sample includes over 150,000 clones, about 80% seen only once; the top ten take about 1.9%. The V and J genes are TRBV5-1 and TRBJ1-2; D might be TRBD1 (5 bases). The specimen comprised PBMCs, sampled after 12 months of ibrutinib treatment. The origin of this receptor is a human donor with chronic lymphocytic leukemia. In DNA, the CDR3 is TGCGCCAGCAGCTTGGAAGAGGGACGGCGGGGTTACACCTTC. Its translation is CASSLEEGRRGYTF.